Sequencing of this TCR beta chain was carried out in a study of early T cells in non-severe SARS-CoV-2 infection. TCRdb used MiXCR to reprocess the 5' RACE reads, holding one entry per CDR3 protein. The repertoire holds about 83,000 distinct CDR3 sequences, with approximately 15% as singletons. The receptor comes from an adult who was a healthcare worker with PCR-confirmed SARS-CoV-2 infection or an uninfected control (not recorded which). Sequences were obtained from whole blood.

The DNA of the CDR3 is TGTGCCAGCAGTTTTCGAGGGGGCACAGATACGCAGTATTTT. This encodes CASSFRGGTDTQYF. This chain connects TRBV27 to TRBJ2-3, with D perhaps TRBD1 or TRBD2 (5 bases each). V lost 3 bases and J 1 base, leaving 8 bases between the germline ends. CDR1 and CDR2 (germline): MNHEY, SMNVEV (reference sequence). This CDR3 has 14 residues.